This entry features one T cell receptor beta chain sequence. Its antigen is unknown. Assay used: immunoSEQ multiplex PCR; TCRdb lists only in-frame clones, some missing. The sample includes under 110,000 clones, roughly 89% of them seen just once. Trimming at V came to 0 bases and at J to 3 bases, leaving 3 bases not matched to a gene. Per germline, CDR1 KGHSH and CDR2 LQKENI. The CDR3 has 15 residues. The sample belongs to a study of PD-1 blockade in classical Hodgkin lymphoma. All the patients suffered relapse after autologous stem cell transplantation, and brentuximab vedotin exposure differed. Findings and caveats of the study: Although disease activity or prior therapy may be involved, causes of the repertoire differences remain undefined. Exclusion applied to patients who initiated nivolumab less than 1 year following ASCT.

The receptor was isolated from a human donor with classical Hodgkin lymphoma. The starting material was peripheral blood mononuclear cells (PBMCs), obtained before the second cycle of nivolumab. This chain connects TRBV18 to TRBJ1-1; TRBD1 matches 8 bases. CDR3 in amino acids: CASSPPQTGDTEAFF. For the CDR3, the DNA is TGTGCCAGCTCACCACCCCAGACAGGGGACACTGAAGCTTTCTTT.